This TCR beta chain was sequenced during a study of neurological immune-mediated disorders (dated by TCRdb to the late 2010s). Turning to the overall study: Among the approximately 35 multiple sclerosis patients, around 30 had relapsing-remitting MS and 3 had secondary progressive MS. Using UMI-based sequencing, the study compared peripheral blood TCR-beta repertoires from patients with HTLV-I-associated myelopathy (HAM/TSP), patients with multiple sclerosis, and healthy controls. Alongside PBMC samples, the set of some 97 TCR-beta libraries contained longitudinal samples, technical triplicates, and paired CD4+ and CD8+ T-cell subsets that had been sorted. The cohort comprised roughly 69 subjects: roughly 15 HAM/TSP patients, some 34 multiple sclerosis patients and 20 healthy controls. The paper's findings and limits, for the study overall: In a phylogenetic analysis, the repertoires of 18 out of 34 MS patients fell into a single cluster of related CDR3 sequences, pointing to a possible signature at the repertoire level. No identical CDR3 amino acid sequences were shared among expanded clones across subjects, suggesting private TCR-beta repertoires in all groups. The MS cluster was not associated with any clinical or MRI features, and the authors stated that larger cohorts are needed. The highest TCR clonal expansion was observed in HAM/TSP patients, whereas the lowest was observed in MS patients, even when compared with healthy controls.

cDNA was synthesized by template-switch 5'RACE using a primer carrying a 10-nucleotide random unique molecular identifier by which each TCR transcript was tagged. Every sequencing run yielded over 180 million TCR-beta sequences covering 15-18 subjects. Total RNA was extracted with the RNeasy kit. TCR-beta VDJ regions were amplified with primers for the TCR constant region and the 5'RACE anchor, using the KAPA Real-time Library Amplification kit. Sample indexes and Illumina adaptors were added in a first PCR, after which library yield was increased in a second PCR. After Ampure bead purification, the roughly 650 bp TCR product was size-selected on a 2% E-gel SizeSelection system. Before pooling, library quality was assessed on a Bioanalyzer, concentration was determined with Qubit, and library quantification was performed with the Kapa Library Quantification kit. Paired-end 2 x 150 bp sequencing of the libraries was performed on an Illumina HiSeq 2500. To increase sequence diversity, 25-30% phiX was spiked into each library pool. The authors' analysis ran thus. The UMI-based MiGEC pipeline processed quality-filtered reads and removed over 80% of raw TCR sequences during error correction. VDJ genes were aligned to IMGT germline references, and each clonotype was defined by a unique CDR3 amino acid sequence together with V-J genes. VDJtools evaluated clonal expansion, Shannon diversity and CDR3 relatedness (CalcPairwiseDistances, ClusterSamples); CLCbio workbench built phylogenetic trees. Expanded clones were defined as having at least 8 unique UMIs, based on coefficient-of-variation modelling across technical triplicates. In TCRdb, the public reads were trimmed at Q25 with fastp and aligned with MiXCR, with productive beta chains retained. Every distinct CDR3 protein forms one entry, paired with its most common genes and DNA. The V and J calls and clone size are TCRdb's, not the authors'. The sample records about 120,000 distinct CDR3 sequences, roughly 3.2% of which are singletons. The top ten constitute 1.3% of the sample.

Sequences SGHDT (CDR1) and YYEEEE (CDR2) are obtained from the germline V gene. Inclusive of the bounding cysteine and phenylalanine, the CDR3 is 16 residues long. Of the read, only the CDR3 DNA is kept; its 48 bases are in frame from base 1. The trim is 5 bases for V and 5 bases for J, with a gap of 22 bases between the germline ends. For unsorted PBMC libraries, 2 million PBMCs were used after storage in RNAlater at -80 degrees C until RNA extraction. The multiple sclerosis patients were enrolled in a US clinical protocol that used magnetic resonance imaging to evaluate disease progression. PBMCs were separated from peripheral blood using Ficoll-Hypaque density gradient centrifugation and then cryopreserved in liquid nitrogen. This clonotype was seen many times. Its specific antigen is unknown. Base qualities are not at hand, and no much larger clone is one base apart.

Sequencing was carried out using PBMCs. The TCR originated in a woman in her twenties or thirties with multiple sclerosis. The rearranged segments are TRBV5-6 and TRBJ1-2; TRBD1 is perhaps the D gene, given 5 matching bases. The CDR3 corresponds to CASRSVSDKGSYGYTF. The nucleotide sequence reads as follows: TGTGCCAGCAGGTCTGTTTCGGACAAGGGGAGTTATGGCTACACCTTC.